Shown below are 22 T cell receptor beta chains from a single sample sequenced in a study of blood T cell repertoires in COVID-19. Sequenced by immunoSEQ multiplex PCR; TCRdb stores in-frame clones only, minus some. The sample includes about 50,000 clones, approximately 78% of them seen just once. Sequenced material: PBMCs or T cells enriched from blood (not recorded which). All receptors come from a woman in her 50s with acute COVID-19.

This chain uses TRBV19 with TRBJ1-1, with a tentative D call TRBD1 (5 bases). Trimming took 1 base from V and 0 from J, leaving 15 bases between them. The CDR3 extends over 17 amino acids. Germline CDR1 LNHDA, CDR2 SQIVND (reference sequence). CDR3 coding DNA: TGTGCCAGTAGTATAGGCGTAGGGTGGACAATGAACACTGAAGCTTTCTTT. This gives the protein CASSIGVGWTMNTEAFF.

The genes are TRBV12-3 or TRBV12-4 and TRBJ2-2; maybe TRBD2 (6 bases). V lost 3 bases and J 6 bases, leaving 8 bases between the germline ends. The CDR3 totals 13 residues. The CDR3 DNA follows: TGTGCCAGCAGTTTTTGGGGGGCCGGGGAGCTGTTTTTT. Translating it yields CASSFWGAGELFF.

The genes are TRBV2 and TRBJ2-3, with D tentatively TRBD2 (5 bases). There are 13 residues in the CDR3. Trimming left V 1 base short and J 6 bases short, with 8 bases between. The V gene's germline CDR1 is SNHLY and CDR2 FYNNEI. CDR3: CASSEGRRDTQYF. The CDR3 bases are TGTGCCAGCAGTGAAGGACGGAGGGATACGCAGTATTTT.

The gene calls are TRBV30 and TRBJ1-2, with 11 bases identical to TRBD1. This CDR3 region has 16 residues. V shed 0 bases and J 8 bases; nucleotides not matched to a gene: 11. CDR1 and CDR2 from the germline V gene are GTSNPN and SVGIG (reference sequence). CDR3 sequence reads: CAWSVGVKDRGRGYTF. The CDR3 DNA follows: TGTGCCTGGAGTGTTGGAGTTAAGGACAGGGGGCGAGGCTACACCTTC.

This sequence joins TRBV4-1 and TRBJ1-2; D is uncertain. This CDR3 is built from 15 residues. The V end lost 0 bases, the J end lost 0 bases, and 8 bases lay between the germline ends. Looked up from germline, CDR1 is MGHRA and CDR2 is YSYEKL. In nucleotides, the CDR3 is TGCGCCAGCAGCCAAGAACCTTCAGCTAACTATGGCTACACCTTC. Its translation is CASSQEPSANYGYTF.

A word on this clone: At the DNA level, this CDR3 is encoded by other sequences in the same sample as well. The genes are TRBV7-9 and TRBJ1-2; 7 nucleotides agree with TRBD1. V shed 1 base, J shed 3 bases, and the junction held 2 bases outside the gene matches. Germline CDR1 and CDR2: SEHNR and FQNEAQ (reference sequence). This CDR3 contains 14 residues. CDR3 nucleotide sequence: TGTGCCAGCAGCTTAGAAACAGGGGACTATGGCTACACCTTC. Its protein is CASSLETGDYGYTF.

This chain links TRBV19 with TRBJ1-2, with 9 positions matching TRBD1. The CDR3 extends over 15 amino acids. CDR1 and CDR2 (germline): LNHDA, SQIVND (reference sequence). V was clipped by 5 bases and J by 6 bases; unmatched bases: 10. The CDR3 loop is CASSVNPGQGNGYTF. The DNA of the CDR3 is TGTGCCAGTAGTGTCAATCCGGGACAGGGAAATGGCTACACCTTC.

The chain has TRBV7-3 and TRBJ2-7, with TRBD1 matching over 7 bases. From germline, CDR1 is SGHTA and CDR2 FQGTGA. The J segment lost 0 bases and the V segment lost 5 bases, leaving 1 base of the junction unmatched. There are 13 residues in the CDR3. The CDR3 loop reads CASSRDSSYEQYF. The CDR3 DNA sequence: TGTGCCAGCAGCCGGGACAGCTCCTACGAGCAGTACTTC.

The chain is built from TRBV6-5 and TRBJ1-2; 7 bases align to TRBD1. This CDR3 is 13 amino acids long. Germline values: CDR1 MNHEY, CDR2 SVGAGI. V dropped 6 bases and J dropped 13; count of bases not matched to a gene: 14. Here the CDR3 reads CASSREGALWSTF. In DNA, the CDR3 is TGTGCCAGCAGCCGCGAGGGGGCTTTGTGGTCCACCTTC.

This clone was seen more than once but under ten times. This rearrangement joins TRBV2 to TRBJ2-7; D is perhaps TRBD1 (5 bases). V was clipped by 7 bases and J by 1 base, with 14 bases between them. This CDR3 region has 14 residues. The germline V gene has CDR1 SNHLY and CDR2 FYNNEI. CDR3 sequence: CASNTGESSYEQYF. CDR3 sequence (DNA): TGTGCCAGCAATACAGGAGAGTCATCCTACGAGCAGTACTTC.

V and J are TRBV25-1 and TRBJ2-5, with TRBD1 matching 7 bases. The length of the CDR3 is 15 residues. V shed 3 bases and J 4 bases; nucleotides not matched to a gene: 8. Germline loops: CDR1 MGHDK, CDR2 SYGVNS. The DNA of the CDR3 is TGTGCCAGCAGTGACGGCCAGGGGGTGAGAGAGACCCAGTACTTC. It encodes CASSDGQGVRETQYF.

This clone is a singleton in its sample. This sequence joins TRBV2 and TRBJ2-2, with 13 bases matching TRBD2. The CDR3 consists of 16 residues. CDR1 and CDR2 from the germline V gene are SNHLY and FYNNEI. V lost 5 bases, J lost 7 bases, and 7 bases stayed unmatched. CDR3 protein: CASSPTSGGAVGELFF. The CDR3 region has the DNA TGTGCCAGCAGTCCCACTAGCGGGGGGGCCGTCGGGGAGCTGTTTTTT.

This chain connects TRBV7-6 to TRBJ2-7; 9 bases are shared with TRBD2. J was trimmed by 5 bases and V by 1 base; bases with no gene match: 12. The CDR3 extends over 17 amino acids. Germline lookup yields CDR1 SGHVS and CDR2 FNYEAQ. This CDR3 is CASSLVSSGGQKDEQYF. CDR3 DNA: TGTGCCAGCAGCTTAGTTAGTAGCGGGGGACAAAAGGACGAGCAGTACTTC. Variable domain in full (rest from reference TRBV7-6 and TRBJ2-7): GAGVSQSPRYKVTKRGQDVALRCDPISGHVSLYWYRQALGQGPEFLTYFNYEAQQDKSGLPNDRFSAERPEGSISTLTIQRTEQRDSAMYRCASSLVSSGGQKDEQYFGPGTRLTVT.

The gene calls are TRBV19 and TRBJ1-4, with D tentatively TRBD1 (6 bases). The germline V and J ends were trimmed by 4 bases and 7 bases, with 13 bases remaining between them. In germline, CDR1 is LNHDA, CDR2 SQIVND (reference sequence). The CDR3 sequence is 14 residues long. This chain's CDR3 is CASSRGGAGEKLFF. For the CDR3, the DNA is TGTGCCAGTAGTAGGGGGGGCGCCGGTGAAAAACTGTTTTTT.

The chain couples TRBV9 to TRBJ1-2; possible D gene TRBD1, 6 bases. CDR3 size: 16 residues. In germline, CDR1 is SGDLS, CDR2 YYNGEE. Trimming pared 0 bases from V and 5 bases from J, leaving 17 bases between. The CDR3 region has the DNA TGTGCCAGCAGCGTAGGGGAGGGCAGGGGAAGGTATGGCTACACCTTC. Translating it yields CASSVGEGRGRYGYTF.

The V gene is TRBV5-1, the J gene TRBJ2-7; possibly TRBD1 for D (5 bases). This CDR3 has 11 amino acids. Germline CDR1 reads SGHRS; CDR2 reads YFSETQ. The ends were cut back, 5 bases at V and 4 bases at J, with 7 bases in the middle. The CDR3 DNA sequence: TGCGCCAGCAGGACAGAATACGAGCAGTACTTC. Translating gives CASRTEYEQYF.

The V gene is TRBV11-2, the J gene TRBJ2-3; D gene uncertain. This CDR3 region has 18 residues. Trimming took 2 bases from V and 0 from J, leaving 18 bases between them. Germline V gene data show CDR1 as SGHAT and CDR2 as FQNNGV. Written as DNA, the CDR3 is TGTGCCAGCAGCTTACTCACCAAACCCAGGTGGAGCACAGATACGCAGTATTTT. Its translation is CASSLLTKPRWSTDTQYF.

The V and J genes are TRBV5-4 and TRBJ1-4, with D unresolved. This CDR3 has 14 amino acids. Germline V gives CDR1 SGHNT, CDR2 YYREEE (reference sequence). V was cut by 4 bases and J by 7 bases, with 14 bases left in between. The CDR3 here is CASSTQAAPEKLFF. The DNA for the CDR3 is TGTGCCAGCAGCACTCAAGCTGCCCCTGAAAAACTGTTTTTT.

The chain has TRBV7-6 and TRBJ2-7; a weak D match, TRBD2 (6 bases). The CDR3 loop spans 14 amino acids. V was clipped by 3 bases and J by 9 bases, with 18 bases between them. Looked up from germline, CDR1 is SGHVS and CDR2 is FNYEAQ. Written as DNA, the CDR3 is TGTGCCAGCAGCTTGGGGGGTCAGGCTACGAGGCAGTACTTC. Residues: CASSLGGQATRQYF.

The rearrangement links TRBV21-1 to TRBJ2-1; the tabulated D call, TRBD1, remains unverified against the DNA. TRBV21-1 is described as a pseudogene. This CDR3 has 16 amino acids. For the CDR3, the DNA is TGTGCCAGCAGCCCCCCTAGTTTTATCAGGGGCTATGAGCAGTTCTTC. Translation: CASSPPSFIRGYEQFF.

The chain employs TRBV10-3 and TRBJ2-5; TRBD2 matches at 8 bases. The germline V gene has CDR1 ENHRY and CDR2 SYGVKD. The CDR3 has 15 residues. Germline trimming cut 0 bases from V and 5 bases from J; bases unmatched to any gene: 5. The CDR3 reads CAISESRLAGETQYF. The DNA for the CDR3 is TGTGCCATCAGTGAGTCACGTCTAGCGGGCGAGACCCAGTACTTC.

The rearrangement links TRBV5-1 to TRBJ2-2; D not resolved. Trimming cost V 4 bases and J 4 bases, with 17 bases left between them. The CDR3 consists of 16 residues. Germline CDR1 is SGHRS and CDR2 is YFSETQ. The CDR3 reads CASSPWRAVSTGELFF. CDR3 coding DNA: TGCGCCAGCAGCCCCTGGCGCGCGGTGAGCACCGGGGAGCTGTTTTTT.